This T cell receptor (beta chain) was recovered during a study of CD8+ T cells in alopecia areata. Across the study: Among treated patients, oral tofacitinib was administered at 5 to 10 mg twice daily. Study results and limitations: Mice showed TCR sharing more clearly than patients did, possibly owing to HLA.

Trimming removed 6 bases at V and 6 bases at J, with 12 bases between. CDR3 length equals 13 residues. The V gene's germline CDR1 is LNHDA and CDR2 SQIVND (reference sequence). This clone was found a few times. Antigen: not known. cDNA serving as the sequencing template came from extracted, reverse transcribed RNA. Profiling relied on immunoSEQ multiplex PCR, and the TCRdb table lists in-frame clones only, not all of them. The repertoire has roughly 140,000 clones, 40% to 65% of them found once; the top ten carry less than 1%. It was from alopecia areata patients that lesional scalp punch biopsies and peripheral blood were collected.

This receptor was taken from a human donor with alopecia areata. The sample was CD4+ T cells sorted from blood, taken at week 0. The chain couples TRBV19 to TRBJ2-1; D assignment may be TRBD1 or TRBD2 (5 bases each). The CDR3 nucleotides read TGTGCCAGTAGCTCCGGGACCCGCAATGAGCAGTTCTTC. Protein: CASSSGTRNEQFF. Supplemented by reference TRBV19 and TRBJ2-1, the full variable domain reads DGGITQSPKYLFRKEGQNVTLSCEQNLNHDAMYWYRQDPGQGLRLIYYSQIVNDFQKGDIAEGYSVSREKKESFPLTVTSAQKNPTAFYLCASSSGTRNEQFFGPGTRLTVL.